This TCR beta chain originates from a study of long-term antiretroviral therapy in people with HIV. Germline V CDR1 and CDR2: SGHRS, YFSETQ. Losses at the gene ends were 0 bases for V and 3 bases for J; bases not matched to a gene: 11. CDR3 length: 18 residues. It was version v3.0 of the immunoSEQ assay that was run at survey level. Data came from immunoSEQ multiplex PCR; TCRdb stores just in-frame clones and leaves some out. The sample shows tens of thousands of clones, about 80% of them seen only once. There are a few counts of this clone. The source was unsorted PBMCs, collected 0.3 years after starting antiretroviral therapy. The gene calls are TRBV5-1 and TRBJ2-2, with 7 bases that match TRBD1. This TCR was sampled from a man aged 40-55 years with HIV. CDR3 sequence: CASSLELEGAWDTGELFF. CDR3 coding DNA: TGCGCCAGCAGCTTGGAACTCGAGGGGGCGTGGGACACCGGGGAGCTGTTTTTT.